The 2 T cell receptor beta chains below all came from one sample that was sequenced in a study of blood T cell repertoires in COVID-19. Sequencing used immunoSEQ multiplex PCR; TCRdb keeps in-frame clones, though not all of them. The sample holds 200,000 to 250,000 clones, about nine tenths seen once. The source material was PBMCs or T cells enriched from blood (not recorded which). The source is a woman in her thirties or forties with acute COVID-19.

The chain uses TRBV30 and TRBJ1-1, with D maybe TRBD1 (5 bases). The V gene's germline CDR1 is GTSNPN and CDR2 SVGIG (reference sequence). V was clipped by 4 bases and J by 0 bases, with 12 bases between them. The CDR3 spans 14 residues. The CDR3 DNA sequence: TGTGCCTGGAAGAAGGCAGGGTTGAACACTGAAGCTTTCTTT. This gives the protein CAWKKAGLNTEAFF.

This clone was observed a few times. The chain employs TRBV2 and TRBJ1-1, with 7 bases that match TRBD1. The CDR3 has 13 amino acids. V was clipped by 4 bases and J by 5 bases; unmatched bases: 4. In germline, CDR1 is SNHLY, CDR2 FYNNEI. The CDR3 nucleotides read TGTGCCAGCAGTGTTTCGGACAGGACTGAAGCTTTCTTT. Residues: CASSVSDRTEAFF.